This TCR beta chain was recovered during a study of blood T cell repertoires in COVID-19. Overall study context: Sources were T cells, B-cell-depleted T cells, or PBMCs; the material itself was cDNA or gDNA.

This CDR3 region has 15 residues. V lost 5 bases and J lost 1; bases outside the gene matches: 6. The germline V gene encodes CDR1 KGHDR and CDR2 SFDVKD. Only in-frame clones appear in the TCRdb table, and some are missing; sequencing was by immunoSEQ multiplex PCR. The sample records fewer than 200,000 clones, around 80% being singletons. This TCR derives from a man aged 55 to 70 with acute or convalescent COVID-19. The sample comprised peripheral blood. The chain recombines TRBV24-1 with TRBJ2-5, with 7 bases that match TRBD1. The CDR3 region has the DNA TGTGCCACCAGTGGTCGGGACAGCGCCCAAGAGACCCAGTACTTC. Protein product: CATSGRDSAQETQYF.